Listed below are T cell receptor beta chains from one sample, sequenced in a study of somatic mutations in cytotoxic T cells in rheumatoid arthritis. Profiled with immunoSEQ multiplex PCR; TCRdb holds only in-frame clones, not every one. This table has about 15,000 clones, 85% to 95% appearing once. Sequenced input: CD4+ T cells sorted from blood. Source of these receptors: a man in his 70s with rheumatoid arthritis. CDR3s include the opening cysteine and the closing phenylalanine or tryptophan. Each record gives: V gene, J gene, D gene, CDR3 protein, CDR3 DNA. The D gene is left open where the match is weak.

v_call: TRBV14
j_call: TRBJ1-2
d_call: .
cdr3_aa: CASSPDTRGGYTF
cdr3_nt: TGTGCCAGCAGCCCGGACACGCGTGGTGGCTACACCTTC

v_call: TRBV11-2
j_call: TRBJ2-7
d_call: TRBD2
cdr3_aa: CASSPASGLAGPSSYEQYF
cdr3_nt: TGTGCCAGCAGCCCAGCGAGCGGACTAGCGGGACCCAGCTCCTACGAGCAGTACTTC

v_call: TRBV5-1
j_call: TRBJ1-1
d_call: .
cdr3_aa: CASSSTLGDTEAFF
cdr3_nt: TGCGCCAGCAGCTCAACCTTAGGGGACACTGAAGCTTTCTTT

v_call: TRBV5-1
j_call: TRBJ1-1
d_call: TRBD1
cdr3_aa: CASTQSTGDTEAFF
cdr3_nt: TGCGCCAGCACCCAATCCACAGGGGACACTGAAGCTTTCTTT

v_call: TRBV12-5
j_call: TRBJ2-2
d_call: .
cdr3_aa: CASGLETGSGTGELFF
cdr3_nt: TGTGCTAGTGGTTTGGAAACAGGGTCGGGCACCGGGGAGCTGTTTTTT

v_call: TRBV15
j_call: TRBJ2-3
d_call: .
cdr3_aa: CATRASGTDTQYF
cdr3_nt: TGTGCCACCAGGGCTAGCGGCACAGATACGCAGTATTTT

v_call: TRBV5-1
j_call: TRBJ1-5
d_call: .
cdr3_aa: CASSTGQGGQPQHF
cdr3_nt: TGCGCCAGCAGCACAGGGCAGGGCGGTCAGCCCCAGCATTTT

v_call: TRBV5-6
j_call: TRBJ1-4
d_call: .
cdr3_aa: CASSLRQGGEKLFF
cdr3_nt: TGTGCCAGCAGCTTAAGGCAGGGAGGTGAAAAACTGTTTTTT

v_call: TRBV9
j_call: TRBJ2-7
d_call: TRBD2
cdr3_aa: CASSVDPVTSGEQYF
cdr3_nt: TGTGCCAGCAGCGTAGACCCAGTGACTAGCGGTGAGCAGTACTTC

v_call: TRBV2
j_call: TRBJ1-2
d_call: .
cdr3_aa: CASRYRVLNYGYTF
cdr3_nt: TGTGCCAGCAGATACAGGGTACTGAACTATGGCTACACCTTC

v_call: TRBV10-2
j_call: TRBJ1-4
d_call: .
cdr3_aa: CASKETGDNEKLFF
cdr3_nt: TGCGCCAGCAAAGAGACAGGAGATAATGAAAAACTGTTTTTT

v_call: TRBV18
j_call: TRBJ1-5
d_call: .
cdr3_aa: CASSPKGLGNQPQHF
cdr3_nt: TGTGCCAGCTCACCAAAGGGACTTGGCAATCAGCCCCAGCATTTT

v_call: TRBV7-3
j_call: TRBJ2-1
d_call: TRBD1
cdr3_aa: CASSSDRGRIGTWSYNEQFF
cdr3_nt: TGTGCCAGCAGCTCGGACAGGGGGCGAATCGGTACGTGGTCCTACAATGAGCAGTTCTTC

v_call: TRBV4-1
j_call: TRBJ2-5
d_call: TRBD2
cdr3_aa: CASSLGLAGGQETQYF
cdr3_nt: TGCGCCAGCAGCCTGGGACTAGCGGGGGGGCAAGAGACCCAGTACTTC